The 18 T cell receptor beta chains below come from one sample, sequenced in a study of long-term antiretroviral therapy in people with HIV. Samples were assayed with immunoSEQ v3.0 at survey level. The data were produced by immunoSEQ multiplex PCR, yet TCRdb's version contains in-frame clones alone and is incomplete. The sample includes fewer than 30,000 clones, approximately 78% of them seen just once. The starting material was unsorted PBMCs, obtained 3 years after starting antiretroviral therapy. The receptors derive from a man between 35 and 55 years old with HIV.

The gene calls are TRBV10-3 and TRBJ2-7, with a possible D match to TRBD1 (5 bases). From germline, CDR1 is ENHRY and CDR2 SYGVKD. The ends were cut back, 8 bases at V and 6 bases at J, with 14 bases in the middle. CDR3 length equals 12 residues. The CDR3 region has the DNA TGTGCCATCTCTGGACACCCTATCGAGCAGTACTTC. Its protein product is CAISGHPIEQYF.

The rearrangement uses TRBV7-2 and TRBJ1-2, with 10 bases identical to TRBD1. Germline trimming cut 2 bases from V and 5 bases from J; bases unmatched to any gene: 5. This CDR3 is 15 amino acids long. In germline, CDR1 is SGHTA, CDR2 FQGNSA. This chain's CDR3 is CASSLHPGQGYGYTF. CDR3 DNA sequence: TGTGCCAGCAGCTTACACCCGGGACAGGGGTATGGCTACACCTTC.

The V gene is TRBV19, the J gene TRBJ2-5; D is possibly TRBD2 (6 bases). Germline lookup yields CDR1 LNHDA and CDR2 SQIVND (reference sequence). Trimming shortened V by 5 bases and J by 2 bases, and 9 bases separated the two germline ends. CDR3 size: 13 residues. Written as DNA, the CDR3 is TGTGCCAGTAGTTGGACTACTCAAGAGACCCAGTACTTC. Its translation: CASSWTTQETQYF.

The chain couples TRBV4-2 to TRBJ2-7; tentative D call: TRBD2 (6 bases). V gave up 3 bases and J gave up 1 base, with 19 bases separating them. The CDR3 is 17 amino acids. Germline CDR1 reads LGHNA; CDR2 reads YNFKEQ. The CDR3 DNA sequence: TGTGCCAGCAGCCAGGACCTTCCTAGCGATTTTTCCTACGAGCAGTACTTC. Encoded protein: CASSQDLPSDFSYEQYF.

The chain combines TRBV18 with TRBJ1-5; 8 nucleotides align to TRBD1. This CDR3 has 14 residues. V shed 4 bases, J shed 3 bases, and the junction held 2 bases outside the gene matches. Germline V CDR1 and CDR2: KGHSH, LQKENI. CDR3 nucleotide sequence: TGTGCCAGCTCACAGACAGGGGACAATCAGCCCCAGCATTTT. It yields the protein CASSQTGDNQPQHF.

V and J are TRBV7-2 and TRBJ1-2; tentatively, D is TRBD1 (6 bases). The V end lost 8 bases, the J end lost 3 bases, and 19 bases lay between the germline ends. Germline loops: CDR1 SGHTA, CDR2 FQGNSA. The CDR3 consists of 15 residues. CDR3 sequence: CASGPSRGRDYGYTF. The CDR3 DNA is TGTGCCAGCGGGCCGTCCAGGGGCCGGGACTATGGCTACACCTTC.

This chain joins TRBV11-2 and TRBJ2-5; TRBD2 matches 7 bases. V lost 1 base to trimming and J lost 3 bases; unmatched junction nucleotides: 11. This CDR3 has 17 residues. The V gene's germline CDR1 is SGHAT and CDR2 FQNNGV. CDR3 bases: TGTGCCAGCAGCTTAGGGGAGGGCAGTTCCAGCGAAGAGACCCAGTACTTC. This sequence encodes CASSLGEGSSSEETQYF.

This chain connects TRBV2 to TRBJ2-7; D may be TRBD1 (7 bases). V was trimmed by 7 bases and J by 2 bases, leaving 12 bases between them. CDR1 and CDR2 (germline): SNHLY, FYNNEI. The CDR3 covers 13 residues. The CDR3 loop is CASTGGTAYEQYF. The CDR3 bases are TGTGCCAGCACGGGCGGGACAGCCTACGAGCAGTACTTC.

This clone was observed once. This CDR3 is CASSLEGGDRKAFF. The CDR3 coding sequence is TGTGCCAGTAGTCTCGAAGGAGGGGACAGGAAAGCTTTCTTT. The chain has TRBV19 and TRBJ1-1, with 8 positions matching TRBD1. Germline CDR1 LNHDA, CDR2 SQIVND (reference sequence). V shed 5 bases, J shed 9 bases, and the junction held 11 bases outside the gene matches. The CDR3 totals 14 residues.

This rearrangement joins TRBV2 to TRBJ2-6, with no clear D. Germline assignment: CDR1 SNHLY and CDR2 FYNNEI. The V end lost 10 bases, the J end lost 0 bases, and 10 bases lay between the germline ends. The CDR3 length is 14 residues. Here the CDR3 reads CATQQISGANVLTF. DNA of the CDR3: TGTGCCACCCAACAAATCTCTGGGGCCAACGTCCTGACTTTC.

The CDR3 reads CASSPRQSLYEQYF. DNA of the CDR3: TGTGCCAGCAGTCCCCGACAGTCCCTCTACGAGCAGTACTTC. The V gene is TRBV2, the J gene TRBJ2-7; D might be TRBD1 (5 bases). V dropped 5 bases and J dropped 3 bases, with 14 bases sitting between them. The CDR3 sequence is 14 residues long. CDR1 is SNHLY, CDR2 FYNNEI, per germline.

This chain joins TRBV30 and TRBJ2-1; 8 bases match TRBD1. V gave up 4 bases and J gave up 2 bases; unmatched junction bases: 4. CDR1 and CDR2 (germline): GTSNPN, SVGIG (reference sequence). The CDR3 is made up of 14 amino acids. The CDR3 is CAWNDRGPYNEQFF. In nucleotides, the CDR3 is TGTGCCTGGAATGACAGGGGACCCTACAATGAGCAGTTCTTC. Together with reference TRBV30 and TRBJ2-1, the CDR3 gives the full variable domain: SQTIHQWPATLVQPVGSPLSLECTVEGTSNPNLYWYRQAAGRGLQLLFYSVGIGQISSEVPQNLSASRPQDRQFILSSKKLLLSDSGFYLCAWNDRGPYNEQFFGPGTRLTVL.

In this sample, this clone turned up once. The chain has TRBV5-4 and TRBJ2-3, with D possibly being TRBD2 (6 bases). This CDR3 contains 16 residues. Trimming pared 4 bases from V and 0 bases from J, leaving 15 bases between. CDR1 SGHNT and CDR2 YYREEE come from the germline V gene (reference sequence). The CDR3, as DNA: TGTGCCAGCAGCCCGCCCGGGGGAGGAAGCACAGATACGCAGTATTTT. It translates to CASSPPGGGSTDTQYF.

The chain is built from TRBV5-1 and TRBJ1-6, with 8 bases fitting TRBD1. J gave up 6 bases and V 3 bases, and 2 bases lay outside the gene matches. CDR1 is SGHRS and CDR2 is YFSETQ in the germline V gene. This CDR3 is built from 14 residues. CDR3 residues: CASSYGQGNSPLHF. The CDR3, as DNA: TGCGCCAGCAGCTATGGACAGGGTAATTCACCCCTCCACTTT.

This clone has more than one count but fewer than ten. This CDR3 reads CASSLTGANTEAFF. CDR3 sequence (DNA): TGTGCCAGCAGCTTGACAGGGGCAAACACTGAAGCTTTCTTT. The V call is TRBV5-6, the J call TRBJ1-1; 7 nucleotides agree with TRBD1. Germline V gene sequence: CDR1 SGHDT, CDR2 YYEEEE. This CDR3 contains 14 residues. Unmatched junction bases numbered 2, after V lost 1 base and J lost 2 bases.

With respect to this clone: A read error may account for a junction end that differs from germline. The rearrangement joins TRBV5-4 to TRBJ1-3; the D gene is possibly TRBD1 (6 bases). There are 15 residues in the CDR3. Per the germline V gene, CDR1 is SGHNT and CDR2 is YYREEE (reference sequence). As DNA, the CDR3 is TGTGCCAGCAGCTTGGGTTCAGGGGCTGGGAACACCATATATTTT. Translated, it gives CASSLGSGAGNTIYF. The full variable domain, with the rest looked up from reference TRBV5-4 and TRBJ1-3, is ETGVTQSPTHLIKTRGQQVTLRCSSQSGHNTVSWYQQALGQGPQFIFQYYREEENGRGNFPPRFSGLQFPNYSSELNVNALELDDSALYLCASSLGSGAGNTIYFGEGSWLTVV.

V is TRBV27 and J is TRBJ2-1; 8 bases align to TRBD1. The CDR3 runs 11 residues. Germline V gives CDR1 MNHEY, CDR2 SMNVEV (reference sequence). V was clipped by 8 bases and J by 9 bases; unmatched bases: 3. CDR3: CASQQGGEQFF. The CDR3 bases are TGTGCCAGCCAACAGGGGGGTGAGCAGTTCTTC.

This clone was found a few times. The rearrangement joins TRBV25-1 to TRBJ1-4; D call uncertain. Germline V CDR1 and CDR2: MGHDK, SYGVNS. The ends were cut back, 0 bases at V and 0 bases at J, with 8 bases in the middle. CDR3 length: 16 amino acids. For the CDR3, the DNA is TGTGCCAGCAGTGAATACCCAGTTGCAACTAATGAAAAACTGTTTTTT. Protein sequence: CASSEYPVATNEKLFF.